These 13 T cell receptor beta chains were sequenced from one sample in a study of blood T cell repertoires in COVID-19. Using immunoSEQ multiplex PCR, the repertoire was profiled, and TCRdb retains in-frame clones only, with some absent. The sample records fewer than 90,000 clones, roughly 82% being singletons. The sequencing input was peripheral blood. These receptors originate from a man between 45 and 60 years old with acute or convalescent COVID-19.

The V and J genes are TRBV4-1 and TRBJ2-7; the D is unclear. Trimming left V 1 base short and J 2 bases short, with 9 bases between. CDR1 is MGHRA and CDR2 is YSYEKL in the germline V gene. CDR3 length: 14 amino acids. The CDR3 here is CASSQGAAPYEQYF. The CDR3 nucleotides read TGCGCCAGCAGCCAAGGGGCAGCCCCCTACGAGCAGTACTTC.

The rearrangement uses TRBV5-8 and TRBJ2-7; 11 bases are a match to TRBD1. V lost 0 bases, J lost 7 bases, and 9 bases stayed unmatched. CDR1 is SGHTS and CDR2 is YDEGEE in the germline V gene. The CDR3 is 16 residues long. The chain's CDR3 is CASSLAIGQGAREQYF. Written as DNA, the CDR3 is TGTGCCAGCAGCTTGGCTATAGGACAGGGGGCGCGGGAGCAGTACTTC. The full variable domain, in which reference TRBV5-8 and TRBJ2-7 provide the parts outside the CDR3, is EAGVTQSPTHLIKTRGQQATLRCSPISGHTSVYWYQQALGLGLQFLLWYDEGEERNRGNFPPRFSGRQFPNYSSELNVNALELEDSALYLCASSLAIGQGAREQYFGPGTRLTVT.

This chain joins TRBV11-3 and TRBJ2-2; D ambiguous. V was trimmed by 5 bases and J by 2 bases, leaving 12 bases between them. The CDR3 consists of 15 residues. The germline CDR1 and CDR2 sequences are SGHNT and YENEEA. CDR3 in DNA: TGTGCCAGCAGCATGACACTTGTTAACACCGGGGAGCTGTTTTTT. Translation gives CASSMTLVNTGELFF. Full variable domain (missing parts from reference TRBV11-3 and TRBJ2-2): EAGVVQSPRYKIIEKKQPVAFWCNPISGHNTLYWYLQNLGQGPELLIRYENEEAVDDSQLPKDRFSAERLKGVDSTLKIQPAELGDSAVYLCASSMTLVNTGELFFGEGSRLTVL.

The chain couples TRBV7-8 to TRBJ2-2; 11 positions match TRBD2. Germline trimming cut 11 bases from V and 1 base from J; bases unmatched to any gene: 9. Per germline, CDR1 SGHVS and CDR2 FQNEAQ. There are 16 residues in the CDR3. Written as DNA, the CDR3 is TGTGCCTCTACCGCAACTAGCGGGAGGAACACCGGGGAGCTGTTTTTT. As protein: CASTATSGRNTGELFF.

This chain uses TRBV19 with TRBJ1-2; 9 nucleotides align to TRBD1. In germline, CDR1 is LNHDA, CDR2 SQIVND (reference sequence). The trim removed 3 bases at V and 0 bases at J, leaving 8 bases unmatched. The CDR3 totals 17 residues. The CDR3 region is CASSMDTGTGPNYGYTF. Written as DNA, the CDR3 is TGTGCCAGTAGTATGGACACCGGGACAGGGCCTAACTATGGCTACACCTTC.

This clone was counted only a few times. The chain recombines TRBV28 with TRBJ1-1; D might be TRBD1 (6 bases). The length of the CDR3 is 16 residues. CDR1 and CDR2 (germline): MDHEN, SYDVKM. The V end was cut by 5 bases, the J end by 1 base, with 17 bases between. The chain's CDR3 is CASSPIMGHANTEAFF. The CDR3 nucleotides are TGTGCCAGCAGTCCTATAATGGGACACGCGAACACTGAAGCTTTCTTT.

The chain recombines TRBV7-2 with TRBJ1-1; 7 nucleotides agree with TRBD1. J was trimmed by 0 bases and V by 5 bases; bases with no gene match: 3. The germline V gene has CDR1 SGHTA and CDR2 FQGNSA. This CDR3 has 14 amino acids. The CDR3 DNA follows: TGTGCCAGCAGCCCGGGACAGATGAACACTGAAGCTTTCTTT. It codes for CASSPGQMNTEAFF.

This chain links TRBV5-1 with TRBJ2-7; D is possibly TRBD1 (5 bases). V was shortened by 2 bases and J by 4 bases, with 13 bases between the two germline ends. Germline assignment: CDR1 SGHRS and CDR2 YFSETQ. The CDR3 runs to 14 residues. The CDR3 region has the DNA TGCGCCAGCAGCTTCGGTACAACAGGATACGAGCAGTACTTC. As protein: CASSFGTTGYEQYF.

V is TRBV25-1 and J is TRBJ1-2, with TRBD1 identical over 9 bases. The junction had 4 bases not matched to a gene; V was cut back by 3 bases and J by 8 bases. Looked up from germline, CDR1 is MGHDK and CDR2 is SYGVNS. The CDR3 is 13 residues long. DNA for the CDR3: TGTGCCAGCAGTGAGGGGGACAGGGAGGGCTACACCTTC. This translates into CASSEGDREGYTF.

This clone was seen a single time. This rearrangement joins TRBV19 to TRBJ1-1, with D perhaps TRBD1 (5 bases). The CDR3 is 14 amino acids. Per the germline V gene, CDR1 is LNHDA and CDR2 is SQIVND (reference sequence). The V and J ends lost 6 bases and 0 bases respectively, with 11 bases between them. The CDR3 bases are TGTGCCAGTAGAGGCGGGGCGGTGAACACTGAAGCTTTCTTT. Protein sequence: CASRGGAVNTEAFF.

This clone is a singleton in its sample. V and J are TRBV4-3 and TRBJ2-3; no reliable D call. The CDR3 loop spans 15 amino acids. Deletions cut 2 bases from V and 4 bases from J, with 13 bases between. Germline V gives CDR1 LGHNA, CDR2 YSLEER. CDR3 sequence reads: CASSQSPLTSDTQYF. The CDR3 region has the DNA TGCGCCAGCAGCCAATCGCCACTCACCTCAGATACGCAGTATTTT.

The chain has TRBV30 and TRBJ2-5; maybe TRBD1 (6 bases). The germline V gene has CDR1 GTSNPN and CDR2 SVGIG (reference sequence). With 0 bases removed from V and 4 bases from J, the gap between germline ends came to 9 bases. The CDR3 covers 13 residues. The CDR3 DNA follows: TGTGCCTGGAGTGTGTGGGGGCTAGAGACCCAGTACTTC. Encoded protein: CAWSVWGLETQYF.

The CDR3 spells CASSYRGRTGRGYTF. The DNA for the CDR3 is TGTGCCAGCAGTTATCGGGGGAGGACAGGGCGAGGCTACACCTTC. The chain combines TRBV6-2 or TRBV6-3 with TRBJ1-2; 8 nucleotides line up with TRBD1. Germline values: CDR1 MNHEY, CDR2 SVGEGT. The CDR3 is 15 amino acids. V dropped 3 bases and J dropped 8; count of bases not matched to a gene: 11.